This passage covers 31 T cell receptor beta chains from one sample sequenced in a study of T cell responses to AZD1222 COVID-19 vaccine (dated by TCRdb to the early 2020s). The time point label of this sample denotes: baseline before first vaccination. Library preparation was by the immunoSEQ multiplex PCR assay. In TCRdb, the immuneACCESS table is reduced to in-frame sequences with V and J assigned. These tables do not hold every clone; where another copy was compared, an unresolved V gene accounts for under half, and the others remain unexplained. This sample gives approximately 150,000 clones in total; 90% to 95% of them show up just once. The ten largest clonotypes hold about 2.3% of the sample. The sample consisted of peripheral blood, taken on day 0 of AZD1222 vaccination. These receptors were obtained from an adult in good health.

The chain has TRBV14 and TRBJ1-6, with 8 bases matching TRBD1. CDR3 length equals 15 residues. V shed 5 bases and J 6 bases; nucleotides not matched to a gene: 6. The germline V gene encodes CDR1 SGHDN and CDR2 FVKESK. The CDR3 DNA reads TGTGCCAGCAGCTCCTGGACAGGGCCTAATTCACCCCTCCACTTT. Its translation is CASSSWTGPNSPLHF.

The chain uses TRBV19 and TRBJ2-5, with TRBD2 matching over 14 bases. The CDR3 contains 16 residues. J lost 5 bases, V lost 6 bases, and 8 bases had no gene match. CDR1 and CDR2 from the germline V gene are LNHDA and SQIVND (reference sequence). The CDR3 spells CASSRTSGGPPETQYF. In DNA form, the CDR3 reads TGTGCCAGTAGCAGGACTAGCGGGGGGCCTCCGGAGACCCAGTACTTC.

J is TRBJ1-5 and V is TRBV19, with D possibly TRBD1 on 6 matching bases. Germline CDR1 is LNHDA and CDR2 is SQIVND (reference sequence). Trimming pared 5 bases from V and 2 bases from J, leaving 13 bases between. This CDR3 has 15 residues. The CDR3 region has the DNA TGTGCCAGTAGTGCCAGAAGGGGGGGCAATCAGCCCCAGCATTTT. Its protein is CASSARRGGNQPQHF.

CDR3 DNA: TGTGCCAGCAGCTTAAATCCAAGCGGCACAGATACGCAGTATTTT. Protein sequence: CASSLNPSGTDTQYF. The V and J genes are TRBV7-7 and TRBJ2-3; no definite D call. The V and J ends lost 2 bases and 1 base respectively, with 10 bases between them. The CDR3 loop spans 15 amino acids. Germline CDR1 is SSHAT and CDR2 is FNYEAQ (reference sequence).

This rearrangement joins TRBV3-1 (or the pseudogene TRBV3-2) to TRBJ2-1, with TRBD2 matching 7 bases. This CDR3 has 14 residues. The ends lost 6 bases at V and 7 bases at J; junction bases unmatched: 9. CDR1 LGHDT and CDR2 YNNKEL come from the germline V gene (reference sequence). This chain's CDR3 is CASRKGGARNEQFF. The CDR3 coding sequence is TGTGCCAGCAGGAAGGGAGGGGCTCGGAATGAGCAGTTCTTC.

The rearrangement uses TRBV12-3 or TRBV12-4 and TRBJ2-5, with 7 bases lining up with TRBD2. Trimming at V came to 3 bases and at J to 6 bases, leaving 1 base not matched to a gene. This CDR3 has 12 amino acids. The CDR3 nucleotides read TGTGCCAGCAGTTTGGGGGGGAAGACCCAGTACTTC. Translating gives CASSLGGKTQYF.

The chain has TRBV7-9 and TRBJ1-1; a possible D gene is TRBD1 (5 bases). CDR3 size: 14 residues. Germline V lookup: CDR1 SEHNR, CDR2 FQNEAQ (reference sequence). V lost 5 bases and J lost 1, with 11 bases in between. This CDR3 is CASSPWDGNTEAFF. The DNA of the CDR3 is TGTGCCAGCAGCCCATGGGACGGGAACACTGAAGCTTTCTTT.

J is TRBJ1-5 and V is TRBV18; 9 bases align to TRBD1. This CDR3 comprises 15 residues. The trim removed 4 bases at V and 6 bases at J, leaving 7 bases unmatched. Germline V gives CDR1 KGHSH, CDR2 LQKENI. The CDR3 is CASSLGQGGGQPQHF. The CDR3 DNA reads TGTGCCAGCTCACTGGGACAGGGAGGGGGTCAGCCCCAGCATTTT.

The rearrangement joins TRBV7-3 to TRBJ1-2; no clear D gene. Trimming cost V 0 bases and J 4 bases, with 12 bases left between them. CDR3 length: 15 amino acids. Per the germline V gene, CDR1 is SGHTA and CDR2 is FQGTGA. The CDR3 DNA sequence: TGTGCCAGCAGCTTAACGTTCTCGATAATCTATGGCTACACCTTC. Its translation: CASSLTFSIIYGYTF.

The genes are TRBV2 and TRBJ1-1; 7 bases line up with TRBD1. Trimming removed 11 bases from V and 7 bases from J; junction bases left unmatched: 19. This CDR3 spans 15 amino acids. Germline-derived CDR1 and CDR2 are SNHLY and FYNNEI. CDR3 protein: CAGTPTPGGVGEAFF. CDR3 DNA sequence: TGTGCCGGCACCCCAACACCAGGGGGAGTAGGTGAAGCTTTCTTT.

This chain joins TRBV3-1 (or the pseudogene TRBV3-2) and TRBJ2-1; 11 positions agree with TRBD1. Germline values: CDR1 LGHDT, CDR2 YNNKEL (reference sequence). This CDR3 is 16 amino acids long. V was clipped by 1 base and J by 10 bases; unmatched bases: 9. The CDR3 protein is CASSQAGGQGGLEQFF. The CDR3 DNA follows: TGTGCCAGCAGCCAAGCCGGGGGACAGGGGGGCTTAGAGCAGTTCTTC.

This chain joins TRBV7-9 and TRBJ2-1; 16 positions match TRBD2. In germline, CDR1 is SEHNR, CDR2 FQNEAQ (reference sequence). This CDR3 region has 18 residues. The V segment lost 0 bases and the J segment 6 bases; nucleotides outside the gene matches: 5. CDR3 in amino acids: CASSLAYGTSGGANEQFF. CDR3 nucleotide sequence: TGTGCCAGCAGCTTAGCCTACGGGACTAGCGGGGGGGCCAATGAGCAGTTCTTC.

CDR3 bases: TGTGCCAGCAGAAATAAATCCGGGACAGGTTCGTCACCCCTCCACTTT. Residues: CASRNKSGTGSSPLHF. The chain couples TRBV27 to TRBJ1-6; 8 bases line up with TRBD1. The CDR3 length is 16 residues. Losses at the gene ends were 6 bases for V and 10 bases for J; bases not matched to a gene: 14. The germline V gene encodes CDR1 MNHEY and CDR2 SMNVEV (reference sequence).

This chain joins TRBV6-5 and TRBJ2-7; no firm D call. The CDR3 has 11 residues. The V gene lost 6 bases and the J gene lost 0 bases, with 3 bases spanning the gap. Germline V CDR1 and CDR2: MNHEY, SVGAGI. The CDR3 nucleotides are TGTGCCAGCAGGAGCTCCTACGAGCAGTACTTC. Translating it yields CASRSSYEQYF.

This chain connects TRBV18 to TRBJ1-2; 7 bases agree with TRBD1. Germline CDR1 KGHSH, CDR2 LQKENI. V shed 2 bases, J shed 6 bases, and the junction held 15 bases outside the gene matches. The CDR3 covers 17 residues. CDR3 sequence: CASSPGTDRSAWDGYTF. The CDR3 nucleotides are TGTGCCAGCTCACCAGGGACGGACAGGTCGGCGTGGGATGGCTACACCTTC.

In this sample, this clone turned up once. The chain combines TRBV5-1 with TRBJ2-7; perhaps TRBD1 as D (7 bases). Germline-derived CDR1 and CDR2 are SGHRS and YFSETQ. CDR3 length: 14 residues. Trimming shortened V by 4 bases and J by 6 bases, and 17 bases separated the two germline ends. CDR3 sequence (DNA): TGCGCCAGCAGCCCCCCCGGGGGACAGACCGAGCAGTACTTC. This sequence encodes CASSPPGGQTEQYF.

The gene calls are TRBV7-3 and TRBJ1-1; no definite D call. Germline assignment: CDR1 SGHTA and CDR2 FQGTGA. V lost 0 bases, J lost 4 bases, and 6 bases lay in between. This CDR3 has 13 residues. The CDR3 sequence is CASSLTEGTEAFF. CDR3 nucleotide sequence: TGTGCCAGCAGCTTAACCGAGGGCACTGAAGCTTTCTTT.

This rearrangement joins TRBV9 to TRBJ2-1; D gene uncertain. The V gene lost 4 bases and the J gene lost 3 bases, with 2 bases spanning the gap. CDR3 size: 11 residues. Germline assignment: CDR1 SGDLS and CDR2 YYNGEE. This CDR3 reads CASSLYNEQFF. CDR3 bases: TGTGCCAGCAGCCTCTACAATGAGCAGTTCTTC.

This sequence joins TRBV29-1 and TRBJ2-7; D might be TRBD2 (7 bases). Germline V gene sequence: CDR1 SQVTM, CDR2 ANQGSEA. V was shortened by 6 bases and J by 7 bases, with 25 bases between the two germline ends. CDR3 length: 15 residues. CDR3 coding DNA: TGCAGCGTAGGACTAGGTGAAGTCCGGGGGCGGGAGCAGTACTTC. As protein: CSVGLGEVRGREQYF.

The CDR3 bases are TGTGCCTGGAGCGTTTCTAGCACAGATACGCAGTATTTT. Protein: CAWSVSSTDTQYF. The V call is TRBV30, the J call TRBJ2-3, with D hard to call. CDR1 and CDR2 from the germline V gene are GTSNPN and SVGIG (reference sequence). The V and J ends lost 3 bases and 0 bases respectively, with 7 bases between them. The CDR3 loop spans 13 amino acids.

The chain couples TRBV4-3 to TRBJ1-1, with a tentative D call TRBD1 (5 bases). Germline V CDR1 and CDR2: LGHNA, YSLEER. Trimming removed 0 bases at V and 5 bases at J, with 16 bases between. CDR3 size: 16 residues. The CDR3 region has the DNA TGCGCCAGCAGCCAAGATATTCGGCAGGGTTTTACTGAAGCTTTCTTT. Its translation is CASSQDIRQGFTEAFF.

Only a few counts were recorded for this clone. The chain recombines TRBV7-2 with TRBJ2-5; 7 bases map to TRBD1. The CDR3 has 15 amino acids. The germline gives CDR1 SGHTA, CDR2 FQGNSA. Trimming at V came to 5 bases and at J to 7 bases, leaving 13 bases not matched to a gene. The CDR3 protein is CASSQGQALRGTQYF. The CDR3 DNA sequence: TGTGCCAGCAGCCAAGGACAGGCCCTCAGGGGGACCCAGTACTTC.

The count of this clone is one. The chain is built from TRBV27 and TRBJ1-6; D call uncertain. Germline V gene lookup returns CDR1 MNHEY and CDR2 SMNVEV (reference sequence). The CDR3 length is 13 residues. V gave up 4 bases and J gave up 5 bases, with 6 bases separating them. The CDR3 sequence: CASSWGNNSPLHF. The DNA for the CDR3 is TGTGCCAGCAGTTGGGGAAATAATTCACCCCTCCACTTT.

The rearrangement uses TRBV7-8 and TRBJ2-2, with 9 bases identical to TRBD1. Losses at the gene ends were 7 bases for V and 6 bases for J; bases not matched to a gene: 15. The CDR3 loop spans 17 amino acids. CDR1 is SGHVS, CDR2 FQNEAQ, per germline. In DNA, the CDR3 is TGTGCCAGCATCCAAGAAGCCGGGACAGGGAGATCCGGGGAGCTGTTTTTT. Its translation: CASIQEAGTGRSGELFF.

The V call is TRBV5-1, the J call TRBJ1-4; tentative D call: TRBD1 (6 bases). Deletions cut 4 bases from V and 5 bases from J, with 15 bases between. Per the germline V gene, CDR1 is SGHRS and CDR2 is YFSETQ. This CDR3 region has 15 residues. The CDR3 loop is CASSIDRTQNEKLFF. The DNA of the CDR3 is TGCGCCAGCAGCATAGACAGGACCCAAAATGAAAAACTGTTTTTT.

The chain has TRBV10-3 and TRBJ2-7, with unresolved D. Germline CDR1 and CDR2: ENHRY and SYGVKD. CDR3 length: 12 residues. V was cut by 9 bases and J by 6 bases, with 15 bases left in between. CDR3 in amino acids: CAMADGQAEQYF. CDR3 nucleotide sequence: TGTGCCATGGCCGACGGGCAGGCCGAGCAGTACTTC.

The chain couples TRBV5-4 to TRBJ2-5; TRBD2 is a possible D gene (7 bases). CDR3 length: 14 amino acids. Looked up from germline, CDR1 is SGHNT and CDR2 is YYREEE (reference sequence). The V end was cut by 2 bases, the J end by 5 bases, with 13 bases between. CDR3 in DNA: TGTGCCAGCAGCTTCGCGGGGGCGGGGGAGACCCAGTACTTC. Protein: CASSFAGAGETQYF.

This clone was seen only once. The chain carries TRBV14 and TRBJ2-7; D may be TRBD2 (6 bases). The CDR3 sequence is 15 residues long. CDR1 and CDR2 (germline): SGHDN, FVKESK. Trimming removed 4 bases from V and 3 bases from J, with 16 bases in between. CDR3 DNA sequence: TGTGCCAGCAGCCTCTCCAGCGGAGGGGTCTACGAGCAGTACTTC. This translates into CASSLSSGGVYEQYF.

The rearrangement uses TRBV7-8 and TRBJ2-5; TRBD1 is a possible D gene (6 bases). The length of the CDR3 is 15 residues. Between the trimmed V and J ends, which lost 0 bases and 4 bases, there was a span of 12 bases. Germline V gene data show CDR1 as SGHVS and CDR2 as FQNEAQ. DNA for the CDR3: TGTGCCAGCAGCTTAGCCCAGGGGCCGGGAGAGACCCAGTACTTC. The encoded protein is CASSLAQGPGETQYF.

The genes are TRBV11-2 and TRBJ1-2; D perhaps matches TRBD1 (5 bases). This CDR3 comprises 14 residues. Per germline, CDR1 SGHAT and CDR2 FQNNGV. Deletions cut 1 base from V and 6 bases from J, with 12 bases between. The CDR3 loop reads CASSLGWGADGYTF. CDR3 bases: TGTGCCAGCAGCTTAGGGTGGGGCGCGGATGGCTACACCTTC. The full variable domain, its missing parts supplied by reference TRBV11-2 and TRBJ1-2, is EAGVAQSPRYKIIEKRQSVAFWCNPISGHATLYWYQQILGQGPKLLIQFQNNGVVDDSQLPKDRFSAERLKGVDSTLKIQPAKLEDSAVYLCASSLGWGADGYTFGSGTRLTVV.

This clone was seen just once. The chain recombines TRBV12-3 or TRBV12-4 with TRBJ2-2, with D uncertain. This CDR3 is 13 amino acids long. Trimming shortened V by 6 bases and J by 6 bases, and 11 bases separated the two germline ends. The CDR3 bases are TGTGCCAGCAGCCCCGGGTTCTCCGGGGAGCTGTTTTTT. It translates to CASSPGFSGELFF.